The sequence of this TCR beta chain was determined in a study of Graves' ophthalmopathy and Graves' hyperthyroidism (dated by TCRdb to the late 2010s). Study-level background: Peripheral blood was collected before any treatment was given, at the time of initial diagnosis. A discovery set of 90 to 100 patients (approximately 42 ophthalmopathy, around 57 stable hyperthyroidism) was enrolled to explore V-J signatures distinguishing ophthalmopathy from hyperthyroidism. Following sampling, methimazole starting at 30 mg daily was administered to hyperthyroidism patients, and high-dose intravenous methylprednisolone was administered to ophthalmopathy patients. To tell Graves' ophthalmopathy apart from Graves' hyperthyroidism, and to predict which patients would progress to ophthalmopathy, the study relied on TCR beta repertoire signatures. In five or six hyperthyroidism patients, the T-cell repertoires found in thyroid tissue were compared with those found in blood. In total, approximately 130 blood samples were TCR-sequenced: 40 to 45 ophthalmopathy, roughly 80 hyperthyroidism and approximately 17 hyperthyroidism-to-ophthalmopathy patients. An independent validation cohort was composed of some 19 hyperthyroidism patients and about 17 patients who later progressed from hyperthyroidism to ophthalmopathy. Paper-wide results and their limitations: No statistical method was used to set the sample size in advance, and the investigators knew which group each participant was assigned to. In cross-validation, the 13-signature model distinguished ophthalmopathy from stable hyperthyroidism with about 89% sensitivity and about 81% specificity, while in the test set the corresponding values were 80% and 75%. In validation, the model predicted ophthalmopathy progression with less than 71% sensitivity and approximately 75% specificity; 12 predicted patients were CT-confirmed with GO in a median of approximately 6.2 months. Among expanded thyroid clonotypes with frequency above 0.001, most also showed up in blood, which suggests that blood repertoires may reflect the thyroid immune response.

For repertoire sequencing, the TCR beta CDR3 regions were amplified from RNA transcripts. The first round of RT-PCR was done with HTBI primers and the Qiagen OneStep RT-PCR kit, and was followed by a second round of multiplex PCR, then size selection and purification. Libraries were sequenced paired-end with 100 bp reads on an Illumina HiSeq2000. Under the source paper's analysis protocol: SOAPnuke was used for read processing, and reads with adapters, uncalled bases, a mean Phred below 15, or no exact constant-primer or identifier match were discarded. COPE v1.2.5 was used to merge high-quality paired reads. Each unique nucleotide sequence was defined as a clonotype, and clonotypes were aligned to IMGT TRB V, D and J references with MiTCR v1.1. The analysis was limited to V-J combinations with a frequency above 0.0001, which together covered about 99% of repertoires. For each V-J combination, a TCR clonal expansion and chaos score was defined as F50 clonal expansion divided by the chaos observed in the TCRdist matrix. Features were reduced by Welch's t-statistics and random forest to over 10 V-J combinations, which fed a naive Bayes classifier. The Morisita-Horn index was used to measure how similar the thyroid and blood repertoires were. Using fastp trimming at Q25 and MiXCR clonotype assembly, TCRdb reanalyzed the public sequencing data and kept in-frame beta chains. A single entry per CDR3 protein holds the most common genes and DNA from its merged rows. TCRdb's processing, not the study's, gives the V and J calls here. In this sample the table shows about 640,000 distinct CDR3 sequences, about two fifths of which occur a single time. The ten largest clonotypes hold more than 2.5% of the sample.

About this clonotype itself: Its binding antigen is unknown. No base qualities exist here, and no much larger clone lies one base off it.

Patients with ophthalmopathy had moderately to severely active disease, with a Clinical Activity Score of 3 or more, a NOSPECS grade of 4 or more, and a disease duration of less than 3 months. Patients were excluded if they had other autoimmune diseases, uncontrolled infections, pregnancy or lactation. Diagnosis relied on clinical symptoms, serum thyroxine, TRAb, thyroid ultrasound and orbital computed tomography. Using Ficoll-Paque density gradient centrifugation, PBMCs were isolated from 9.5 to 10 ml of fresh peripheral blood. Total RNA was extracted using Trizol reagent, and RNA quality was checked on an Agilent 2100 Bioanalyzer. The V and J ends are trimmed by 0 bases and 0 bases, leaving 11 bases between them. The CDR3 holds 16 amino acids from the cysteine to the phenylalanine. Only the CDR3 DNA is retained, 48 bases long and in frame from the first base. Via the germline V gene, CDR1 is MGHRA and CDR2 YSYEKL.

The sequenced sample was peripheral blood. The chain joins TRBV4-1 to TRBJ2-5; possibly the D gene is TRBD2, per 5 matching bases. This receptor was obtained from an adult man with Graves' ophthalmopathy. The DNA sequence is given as TGCGCCAGCAGCCAAGATGCGGGTAGCGACCAAGAGACCCAGTACTTC. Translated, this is CASSQDAGSDQETQYF.